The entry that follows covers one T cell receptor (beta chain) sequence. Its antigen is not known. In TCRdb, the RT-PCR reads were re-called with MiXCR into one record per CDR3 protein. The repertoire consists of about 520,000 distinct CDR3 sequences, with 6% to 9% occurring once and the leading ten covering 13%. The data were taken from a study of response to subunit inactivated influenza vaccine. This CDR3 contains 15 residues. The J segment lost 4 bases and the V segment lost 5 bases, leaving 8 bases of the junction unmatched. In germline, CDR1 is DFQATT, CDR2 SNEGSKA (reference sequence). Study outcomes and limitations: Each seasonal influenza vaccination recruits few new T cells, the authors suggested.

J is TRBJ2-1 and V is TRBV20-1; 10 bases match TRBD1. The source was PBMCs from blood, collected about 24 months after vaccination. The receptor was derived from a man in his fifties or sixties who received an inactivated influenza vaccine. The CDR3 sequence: CSARTGTGEYNEQFF. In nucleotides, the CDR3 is TGCAGTGCTCGGACCGGGACAGGGGAATACAATGAGCAGTTCTTC.